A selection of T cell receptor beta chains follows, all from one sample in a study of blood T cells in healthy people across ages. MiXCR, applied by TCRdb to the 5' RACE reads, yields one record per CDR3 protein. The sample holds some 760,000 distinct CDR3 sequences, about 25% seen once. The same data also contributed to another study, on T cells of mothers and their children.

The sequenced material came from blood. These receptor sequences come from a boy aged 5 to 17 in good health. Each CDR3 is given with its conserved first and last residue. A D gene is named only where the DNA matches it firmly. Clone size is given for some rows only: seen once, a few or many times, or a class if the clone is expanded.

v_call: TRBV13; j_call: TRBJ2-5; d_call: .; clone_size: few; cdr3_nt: TGTGCCAGCAGCCCGACAGTAATGGAGACCCAGTACTTC; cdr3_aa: CASSPTVMETQYF
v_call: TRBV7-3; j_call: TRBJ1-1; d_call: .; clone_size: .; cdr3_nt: TGTGCCAGTAGACGGGAGTTGAGCACTGAAGCTTTCTTT; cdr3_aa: CASRRELSTEAFF
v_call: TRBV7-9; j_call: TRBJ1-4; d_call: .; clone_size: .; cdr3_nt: TGTGCCAGCAGCTTACTCCAGGGGATTTCAACTAATGAAAAACTGTTTTTT; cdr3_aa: CASSLLQGISTNEKLFF
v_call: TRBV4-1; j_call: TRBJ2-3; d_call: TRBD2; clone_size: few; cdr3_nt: TGCGCCAGCAGCCAAGATTTCGCGGGAGGCCTAAGCACAGATACGCAGTATTTT; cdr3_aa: CASSQDFAGGLSTDTQYF
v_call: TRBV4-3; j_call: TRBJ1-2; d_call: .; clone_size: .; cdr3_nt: TGCGCCAGCAGCCAAGCCGGGCCTATTTATGGCTACACCTTC; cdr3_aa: CASSQAGPIYGYTF
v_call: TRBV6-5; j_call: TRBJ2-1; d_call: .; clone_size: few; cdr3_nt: TGTGCCAGCAGTTCGGCCGGGGCACGCTCCTACAATGAGCAGTTCTTC; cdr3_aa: CASSSAGARSYNEQFF
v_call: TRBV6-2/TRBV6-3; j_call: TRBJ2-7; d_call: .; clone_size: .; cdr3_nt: TGTGCCAGCAGTTACACCCTCCAGGGGCGCAGCTCCTACGAGCAGTACTTC; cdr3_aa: CASSYTLQGRSSYEQYF
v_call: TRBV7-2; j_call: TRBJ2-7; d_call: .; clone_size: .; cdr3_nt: TGTGCCAGCAAAGTTAGCGCAGACAACTACGAGCAGTACTTC; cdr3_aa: CASKVSADNYEQYF
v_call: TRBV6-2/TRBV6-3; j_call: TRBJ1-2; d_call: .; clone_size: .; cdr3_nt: TGTGCCAGCAGTTCCAGTGACTATGGCTACACCTTC; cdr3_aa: CASSSSDYGYTF
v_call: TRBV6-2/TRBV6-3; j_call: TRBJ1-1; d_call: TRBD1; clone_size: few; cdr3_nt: TGTGCCAGCAGTTACGGCGACAGGGGTCAGCCTGAAGCTTTCTTT; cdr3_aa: CASSYGDRGQPEAFF
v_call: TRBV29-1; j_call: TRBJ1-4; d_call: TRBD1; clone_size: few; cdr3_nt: TGCAGCGTAAGGGACAGACATACAACTAATGAAAAACTGTTTTTT; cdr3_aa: CSVRDRHTTNEKLFF
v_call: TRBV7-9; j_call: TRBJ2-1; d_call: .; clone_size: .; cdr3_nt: TGTGCCAGCAGCTCTTCTCTGGGGTTACAGTTCTTC; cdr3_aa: CASSSSLGLQFF
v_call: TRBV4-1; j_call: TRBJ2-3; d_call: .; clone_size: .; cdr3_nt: TGCGCCAGCAGCCAAGGCGGTGGGGGGCTGACAGATACGCAGTATTTT; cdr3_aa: CASSQGGGGLTDTQYF
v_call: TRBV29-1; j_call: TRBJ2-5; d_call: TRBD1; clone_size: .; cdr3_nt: TGCAGCGTCTTATCCCTCAGGGGGAACCAAGAGACCCAGTACTTC; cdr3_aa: CSVLSLRGNQETQYF
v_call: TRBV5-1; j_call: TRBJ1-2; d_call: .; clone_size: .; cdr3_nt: TGCGCCAGCAGCGATGGACAGTCTTATGGCTACACCTTC; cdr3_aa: CASSDGQSYGYTF
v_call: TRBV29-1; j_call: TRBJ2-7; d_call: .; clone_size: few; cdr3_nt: TGCAGCGTTACCGTGAGTAAAACCTACGAGCAGTACTTC; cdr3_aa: CSVTVSKTYEQYF
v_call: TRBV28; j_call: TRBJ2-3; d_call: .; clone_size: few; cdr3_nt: TGTGCCAGCAGTACGGGAGAGACTAGCACAGATACGCAGTATTTT; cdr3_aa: CASSTGETSTDTQYF
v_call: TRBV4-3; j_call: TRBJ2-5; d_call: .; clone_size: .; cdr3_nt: TGCGCCAGCAGCCAAGATGGAGGGGCAGGGACCGAGACCCAGTACTTC; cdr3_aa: CASSQDGGAGTETQYF
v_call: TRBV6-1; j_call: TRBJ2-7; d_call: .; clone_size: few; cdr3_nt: TGTGCCAGCAGTATCCGGGACCCTATCTACGAGCAGTACTTC; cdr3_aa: CASSIRDPIYEQYF
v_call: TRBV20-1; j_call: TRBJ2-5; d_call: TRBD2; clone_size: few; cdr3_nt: TGCAGTGCTGGCTCCTCCGGGACTAGCGGGGGGCAGGGGGAGACCCAGTACTTC; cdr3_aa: CSAGSSGTSGGQGETQYF
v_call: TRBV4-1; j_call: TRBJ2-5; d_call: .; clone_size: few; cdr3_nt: TGCGCCAGCAGCCAAGTCCCTCTAGAGACCCAGTACTTC; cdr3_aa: CASSQVPLETQYF
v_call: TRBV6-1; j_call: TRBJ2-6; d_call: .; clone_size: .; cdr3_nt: TGTGCCAGCAGTGAAACGGGGGCCAACGTCCTGACTTTC; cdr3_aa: CASSETGANVLTF
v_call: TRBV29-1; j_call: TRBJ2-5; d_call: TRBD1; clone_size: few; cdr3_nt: TGCAGCGCGAAGACGGGGACAGGGCCTGGAGAGCAGTACTTC; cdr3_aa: CSAKTGTGPGEQYF
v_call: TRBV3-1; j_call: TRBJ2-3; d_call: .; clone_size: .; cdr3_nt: TGTGCCAGCAGCCAAGGAGACCCAGGCACAGATACGCAGTATTTT; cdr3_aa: CASSQGDPGTDTQYF
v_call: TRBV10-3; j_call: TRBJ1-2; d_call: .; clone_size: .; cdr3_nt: TGTGCCATCAGTGAAACGGGGGAGAGGGGATCTGATGGCTACACCTTC; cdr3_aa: CAISETGERGSDGYTF
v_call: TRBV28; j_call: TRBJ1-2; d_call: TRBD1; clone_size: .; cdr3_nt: TGTGCCAGCAGCTCCACGGGACAGGGGTACTATGGCTACACCTTC; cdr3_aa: CASSSTGQGYYGYTF
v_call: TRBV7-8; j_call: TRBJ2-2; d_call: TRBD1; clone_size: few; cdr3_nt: TGTGCCAGCAGCGGGACAGTCACCGGGGAGCTGTTTTTT; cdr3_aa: CASSGTVTGELFF
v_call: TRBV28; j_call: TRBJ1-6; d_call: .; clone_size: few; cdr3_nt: TGTGCCAGCAGTGATTTGGGGGGCTCCTATAATTCACCCCTCCACTTT; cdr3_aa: CASSDLGGSYNSPLHF
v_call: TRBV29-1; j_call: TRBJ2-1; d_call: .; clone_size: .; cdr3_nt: TGCAGCGTTGACGGGCTTCATGAGCAGTTCTTC; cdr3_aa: CSVDGLHEQFF
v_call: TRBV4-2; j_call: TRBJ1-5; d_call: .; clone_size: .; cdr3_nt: TGTGCCAGCAGCCAAGACTTCGGGCAGTACAATCAGCCCCAGCATTTT; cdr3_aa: CASSQDFGQYNQPQHF
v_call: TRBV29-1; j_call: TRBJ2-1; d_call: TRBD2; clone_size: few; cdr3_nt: TGCAGCGTGTGGACTAGCGGGAGTAATGAGCAGTTCTTC; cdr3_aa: CSVWTSGSNEQFF
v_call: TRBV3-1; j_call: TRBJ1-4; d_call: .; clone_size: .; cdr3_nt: TGTGCCAGCAGTGGGGACGGTACTAATGAAAAACTGTTTTTT; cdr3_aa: CASSGDGTNEKLFF
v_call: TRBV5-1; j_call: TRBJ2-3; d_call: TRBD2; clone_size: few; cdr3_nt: TGCGCCAGCTCGAAGGGCGGGAGGGCGACAGATACGCAGTATTTT; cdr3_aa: CASSKGGRATDTQYF
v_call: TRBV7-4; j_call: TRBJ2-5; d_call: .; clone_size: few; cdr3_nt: TGTGCCAGCAGCCCAACCCCGCCGGGACCGGGACGGACAAAAGAGACCCAGTACTTC; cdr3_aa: CASSPTPPGPGRTKETQYF
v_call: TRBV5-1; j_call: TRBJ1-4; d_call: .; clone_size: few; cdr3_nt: TGCGCCAGCAGCCCCCAGGGGCGAACTAATGAAAAACTGTTTTTT; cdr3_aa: CASSPQGRTNEKLFF
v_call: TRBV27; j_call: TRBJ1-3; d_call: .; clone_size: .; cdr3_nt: TGTGCCAGCAGTTTAAAGGTTCCCTCTGGAAACACCATATATTTT; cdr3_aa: CASSLKVPSGNTIYF
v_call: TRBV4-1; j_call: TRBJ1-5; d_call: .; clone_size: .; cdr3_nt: TGCGCCAGCAGCCAAATATCAGATCTGCCCCAGCATTTT; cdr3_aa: CASSQISDLPQHF
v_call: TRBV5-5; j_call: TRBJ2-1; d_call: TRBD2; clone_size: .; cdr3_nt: TGTGCCAGCAGCTCGAATCGTCTAGCGGGGGGTGATAATGAGCAGTTCTTC; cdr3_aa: CASSSNRLAGGDNEQFF
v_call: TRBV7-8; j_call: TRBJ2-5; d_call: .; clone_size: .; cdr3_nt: TGTGCCAGCAGCTTAAATCAGGGTGAGACCCAGTACTTC; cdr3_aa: CASSLNQGETQYF
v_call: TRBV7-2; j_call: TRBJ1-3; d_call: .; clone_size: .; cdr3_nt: TGTGCCAGCAGCTTAGTGGGGGGAGGTTCAGGAAACACCATATATTTT; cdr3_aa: CASSLVGGGSGNTIYF
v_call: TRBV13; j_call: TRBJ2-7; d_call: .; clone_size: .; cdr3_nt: TGTGCCAGCAGCTTAGGTTCTTCCGGAAGCGAGCAGTACTTC; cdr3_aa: CASSLGSSGSEQYF
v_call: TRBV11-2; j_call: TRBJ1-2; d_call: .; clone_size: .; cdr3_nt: TGTGCCAGCAGCCCACCCGGACCCTATGGCTACACCTTC; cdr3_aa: CASSPPGPYGYTF
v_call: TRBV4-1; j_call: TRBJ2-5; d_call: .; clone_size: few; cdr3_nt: TGCGCCAGCAGCCAAGAACAGGTGTACGGCCGAGAGACCCAGTACTTC; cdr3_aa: CASSQEQVYGRETQYF
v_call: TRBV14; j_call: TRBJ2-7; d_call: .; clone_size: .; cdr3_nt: TGTGCCAGCAGCCAAGATCCCCAGGGGGAGGGCAAGCAGTACTTC; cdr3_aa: CASSQDPQGEGKQYF
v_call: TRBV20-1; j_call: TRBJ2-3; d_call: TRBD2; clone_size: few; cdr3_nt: TGCAGTGCGAGGGGGAGGCTAGCGGGAGGAAAGGGCACAGATACGCAGTATTTT; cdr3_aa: CSARGRLAGGKGTDTQYF
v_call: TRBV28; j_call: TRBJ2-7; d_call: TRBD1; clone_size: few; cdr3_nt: TGTGCCAGCAGGGGGGGACAGGGGGACTCCTACGAGCAGTACTTC; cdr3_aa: CASRGGQGDSYEQYF
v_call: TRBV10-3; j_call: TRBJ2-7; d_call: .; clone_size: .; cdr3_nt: TGTGCCATCAGTGAAAAAGCCGCGGTCGAATACTACGAGCAGTACTTC; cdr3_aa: CAISEKAAVEYYEQYF
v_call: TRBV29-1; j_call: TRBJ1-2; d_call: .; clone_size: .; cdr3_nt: TGCAGCGTTGAAGGGGGGGCTAACTATGGCTACACCTTC; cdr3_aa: CSVEGGANYGYTF